Below, 14 T cell receptor beta chains from the same sample are listed, as sequenced in a study of T-cell reconstitution after alpha-beta-depleted transplantation in children. Unique molecular identifiers were used in preparing the TCRbeta library. TCRdb processed the PCR reads anew with MiXCR; each CDR3 protein has one entry. The sample carries approximately 270,000 distinct CDR3 sequences, 9.9% recorded once. The sample consisted of PBMCs from the stem cell graft donor, taken from the stem cell graft. Receptors originate from a human donor who donated a stem cell graft to a child with SCID.

There are a few counts of this clonotype. Here the CDR3 reads CSARDTSLVGEQFF. The CDR3 DNA sequence: TGCAGTGCTAGAGATACTAGTTTAGTAGGTGAGCAGTTCTTC. The rearrangement uses TRBV20-1 and TRBJ2-1; D might be TRBD2 (5 bases). The CDR3 consists of 14 residues. Trimming cost V 0 bases and J 9 bases, with 15 bases left between them. CDR1 and CDR2 from the germline V gene are DFQATT and SNEGSKA (reference sequence).

The rearrangement links TRBV13 to TRBJ2-3; D remains ambiguous. The germline V and J ends were trimmed by 4 bases and 10 bases, with 27 bases remaining between them. CDR1 PRHDT and CDR2 FYEKMQ come from the germline V gene (reference sequence). The CDR3 is 17 residues long. The CDR3: CASSSTRISPIGSAQYF. The DNA of the CDR3 is TGTGCCAGCAGCTCAACCCGGATTAGCCCCATCGGAAGTGCGCAGTATTTT.

V and J are TRBV12-3 or TRBV12-4 and TRBJ1-2; a weak D match, TRBD1 (6 bases). V was cut by 6 bases and J by 4 bases, with 12 bases left in between. This CDR3 has 13 residues. The CDR3 reads CASRVDSPYGYTF. As DNA, the CDR3 is TGTGCCAGCAGGGTGGACAGTCCCTATGGCTACACCTTC.

This clonotype has just a few counts. The chain uses TRBV7-6 and TRBJ2-5, with TRBD1 as a possible D gene (5 bases). The V end lost 5 bases, the J end lost 3 bases, and 22 bases lay between the germline ends. This CDR3 is 17 amino acids long. Per germline, CDR1 SGHVS and CDR2 FNYEAQ. The chain's CDR3 is CASSHREQGYQEETQYF. The CDR3 bases are TGTGCCAGCAGCCACAGAGAGCAGGGTTATCAGGAAGAGACCCAGTACTTC.

This clonotype was seen more than once but under ten times. The V and J genes are TRBV27 and TRBJ2-3; 15 bases fit TRBD2. Trimming at V came to 6 bases and at J to 0 bases, leaving 7 bases not matched to a gene. CDR3 length: 18 amino acids. Looked up from germline, CDR1 is MNHEY and CDR2 is SMNVEV (reference sequence). DNA of the CDR3: TGTGCCAGCAGAGGACTAGCGGGGGGGCTTAGAAGCACAGATACGCAGTATTTT. It codes for CASRGLAGGLRSTDTQYF.

This clonotype was seen only a few times. The chain employs TRBV11-2 and TRBJ2-2; D is ambiguous. CDR1 SGHAT and CDR2 FQNNGV come from the germline V gene. Trimming removed 0 bases from V and 1 base from J, with 12 bases in between. This CDR3 spans 17 amino acids. The CDR3 DNA reads TGTGCCAGCAGCTTAGATCCGCGTCGGATGAACACCGGGGAGCTGTTTTTT. The encoded protein is CASSLDPRRMNTGELFF. The entire variable domain, with the rest obtained from reference TRBV11-2 and TRBJ2-2, is as follows: EAGVAQSPRYKIIEKRQSVAFWCNPISGHATLYWYQQILGQGPKLLIQFQNNGVVDDSQLPKDRFSAERLKGVDSTLKIQPAKLEDSAVYLCASSLDPRRMNTGELFFGEGSRLTVL.

This clonotype was found a few times. This sequence joins TRBV20-1 and TRBJ2-1; D is perhaps TRBD1 or TRBD2 (5 bases each). The CDR3 is made up of 14 amino acids. Germline CDR1 reads DFQATT; CDR2 reads SNEGSKA (reference sequence). V gave up 3 bases and J gave up 0 bases, with 9 bases separating them. The CDR3 bases are TGCAGTGCTAGGGTGAGGGGCTCCTACAATGAGCAGTTCTTC. It yields the protein CSARVRGSYNEQFF.

This clonotype was seen a few times. This chain connects TRBV13 to TRBJ2-7; 9 bases map to TRBD1. The CDR3 has 15 residues. Germline V gene sequence: CDR1 PRHDT, CDR2 FYEKMQ (reference sequence). With V trimmed by 2 bases and J by 4 bases, 6 bases remained unmatched. The DNA of the CDR3 is TGTGCCAGCAGCTTACCCGGGACAGGGATGTACGAGCAGTACTTC. This encodes CASSLPGTGMYEQYF. Together with reference TRBV13 and TRBJ2-7, the CDR3 gives the full variable domain: AAGVIQSPRHLIKEKRETATLKCYPIPRHDTVYWYQQGPGQDPQFLISFYEKMQSDKGSIPDRFSAQQFSDYHSELNMSSLELGDSALYFCASSLPGTGMYEQYFGPGTRLTVT.

This clonotype has more than one count but fewer than ten. The chain employs TRBV29-1 and TRBJ2-3; TRBD1 agrees at 7 bases. J was trimmed by 3 bases and V by 6 bases; bases with no gene match: 6. Germline V CDR1 and CDR2: SQVTM, ANQGSEA. CDR3 size: 13 residues. The CDR3 loop reads CSVRQGLTDTQYF. The CDR3 DNA reads as TGCAGCGTCCGACAGGGATTGACAGATACGCAGTATTTT.

In its sample, this clonotype was seen many times. V gene TRBV10-3 combines with J gene TRBJ1-1, with TRBD1 as a possible D gene (5 bases). CDR1 is ENHRY, CDR2 SYGVKD, per germline. Trimming shortened V by 4 bases and J by 5 bases, and 14 bases separated the two germline ends. The CDR3 loop spans 14 amino acids. This chain's CDR3 is CAISAGGRATEAFF. For the CDR3, the DNA is TGTGCCATCAGTGCCGGGGGAAGAGCAACTGAAGCTTTCTTT.

The sample holds a few counts of this clonotype. The V gene is TRBV3-1, the J gene TRBJ2-7, with D maybe TRBD2 (6 bases). V lost 4 bases, J lost 2 bases, and 15 bases lay in between. Germline V lookup: CDR1 LGHDT, CDR2 YNNKEL (reference sequence). The CDR3 runs 15 residues. The CDR3 spells CASSPLTGGTYEQYF. CDR3 nucleotides: TGTGCCAGCAGCCCTCTCACCGGCGGGACCTACGAGCAGTACTTC.

The V gene is TRBV7-2, the J gene TRBJ1-3, with TRBD1 matching over 8 bases. In germline, CDR1 is SGHTA, CDR2 FQGNSA. There are 16 residues in the CDR3. V was clipped by 5 bases and J by 6 bases; unmatched bases: 12. CDR3 amino acids: CASSKRTGSRENTIYF. The CDR3 DNA reads as TGTGCCAGCAGCAAAAGGACAGGGAGCAGGGAAAACACCATATATTTT.

The chain recombines TRBV12-3 or TRBV12-4 with TRBJ1-5, with 7 nucleotides matching TRBD1. The CDR3 is 14 amino acids. The ends lost 6 bases at V and 3 bases at J; junction bases unmatched: 5. The chain's CDR3 is CASSSDRNNQPQHF. The CDR3 region has the DNA TGTGCCAGCAGCTCGGACAGGAACAATCAGCCCCAGCATTTT.

The table lists this clonotype with a few counts. The V and J genes are TRBV27 and TRBJ1-2; D unclear. The V and J ends lost 0 bases and 0 bases respectively, with 8 bases between them. The CDR3 contains 15 residues. Germline values: CDR1 MNHEY, CDR2 SMNVEV (reference sequence). The CDR3, as DNA: TGTGCCAGCAGTTTATCGCCCCGCGCTAACTATGGCTACACCTTC. It encodes CASSLSPRANYGYTF.